A selection of T cell receptor beta chains follows, all from one sample in a study of T cells in Graves' hyperthyroidism and ophthalmopathy. TCRdb analysed the multiplex PCR reads with MiXCR anew, one entry per CDR3 protein. The sample holds just under 750,000 distinct CDR3 sequences; 30% to 40% are singletons and the top ten take around 31%. Sequencing was performed on blood. These receptors were obtained from a woman aged 40 to 50 with Graves' hyperthyroidism. The CDR3 runs from the conserved cysteine through the conserved F or W. The D gene is left open where the match is weak. The size field is filled for only some rows; it gives once, few, many or a size class.

J gene: TRBJ2-1
V gene: TRBV12-3/TRBV12-4
D gene: TRBD2
clone size: once
CDR3 protein: CASRKREFNEQFF
CDR3 DNA: TGTGCCAGCAGGAAGCGGGAGTTCAATGAGCAGTTCTTC

J gene: TRBJ2-7
V gene: TRBV6-2/TRBV6-3
D gene: TRBD2
clone size: few
CDR3 protein: CASSPTPGLAGAWYEQYF
CDR3 DNA: TGTGCCAGCAGTCCTACGCCGGGACTAGCGGGAGCTTGGTACGAGCAGTACTTC

J gene: TRBJ2-2
V gene: TRBV7-2
D gene: NA
clone size: NA
CDR3 protein: CASSLVLGIGELFF
CDR3 DNA: TGTGCCAGCAGCTTAGTTCTAGGAATCGGGGAGCTGTTTTTT

J gene: TRBJ2-7
V gene: TRBV7-9
D gene: TRBD1
clone size: NA
CDR3 protein: CASSSGRDRNYEQYF
CDR3 DNA: TGTGCCAGCAGCTCGGGCCGGGACAGGAACTACGAGCAGTACTTC

J gene: TRBJ2-5
V gene: TRBV6-1
D gene: TRBD1
clone size: NA
CDR3 protein: CASSEFRDRAGF
CDR3 DNA: TGTGCCAGCAGTGAATTCCGGGACAGGGCGGGCTTC

J gene: TRBJ1-4
V gene: TRBV28
D gene: NA
clone size: many
CDR3 protein: CASSDSATNEKLFF
CDR3 DNA: TGTGCCAGCAGCGACAGTGCAACTAATGAAAAACTGTTTTTT

J gene: TRBJ2-7
V gene: TRBV10-2
D gene: TRBD2
clone size: NA
CDR3 protein: CASSETGLAYEQYF
CDR3 DNA: TGCGCCAGCAGTGAAACGGGACTAGCCTACGAGCAGTACTTC

J gene: TRBJ2-7
V gene: TRBV7-9
D gene: NA
clone size: few
CDR3 protein: CASSLVTRSYEQYF
CDR3 DNA: TGTGCCAGCAGCTTAGTTACCAGGAGCTACGAGCAGTACTTC

J gene: TRBJ2-6
V gene: TRBV29-1
D gene: NA
clone size: NA
CDR3 protein: CSVRVTGANFLTF
CDR3 DNA: TGCAGCGTTAGGGTAACTGGGGCCAACTTCCTGACTTTC

J gene: TRBJ2-5
V gene: TRBV25-1
D gene: TRBD2
clone size: NA
CDR3 protein: CASSVSSGVGETQYF
CDR3 DNA: TGTGCCAGCAGCGTTTCCAGCGGGGTAGGAGAGACCCAGTACTTC

J gene: TRBJ2-2
V gene: TRBV19
D gene: NA
clone size: NA
CDR3 protein: CASTGIEVQGVGELFF
CDR3 DNA: TGTGCCAGTACCGGGATTGAGGTTCAGGGAGTGGGTGAGCTGTTTTTT

J gene: TRBJ2-7
V gene: TRBV15
D gene: NA
clone size: many
CDR3 protein: CATSRDRVLETVTYEQYF
CDR3 DNA: TGTGCCACCAGCAGAGATCGGGTGCTTGAGACAGTCACCTACGAGCAGTACTTC

J gene: TRBJ1-5
V gene: TRBV19
D gene: NA
clone size: many
CDR3 protein: CASSPPQSPQHF
CDR3 DNA: TGTGCCAGTAGTCCCCCTCAATCGCCCCAGCATTTT

J gene: TRBJ1-3
V gene: TRBV12-5
D gene: NA
clone size: NA
CDR3 protein: CASGLVDTIYF
CDR3 DNA: TGTGCTAGTGGTTTGGTGGACACCATATATTTT

J gene: TRBJ2-7
V gene: TRBV7-2
D gene: NA
clone size: NA
CDR3 protein: CASRDTGASYEQYF
CDR3 DNA: TGTGCCAGCAGAGATACGGGGGCTTCGTACGAGCAGTACTTC

J gene: TRBJ2-7
V gene: TRBV7-3
D gene: TRBD1
clone size: NA
CDR3 protein: CASSRQGRSSYEQYF
CDR3 DNA: TGTGCCAGCAGTCGACAGGGGCGAAGCTCCTACGAGCAGTACTTC

J gene: TRBJ2-1
V gene: TRBV7-3
D gene: TRBD2
clone size: NA
CDR3 protein: CASSQVRTSGGAQEQFF
CDR3 DNA: TGCGCCAGCAGCCAAGTTCGGACTAGCGGGGGGGCCCAGGAGCAGTTCTTC

J gene: TRBJ2-2
V gene: TRBV29-1
D gene: TRBD1
clone size: many
CDR3 protein: CSVEGNTGGRAGELFF
CDR3 DNA: TGCAGCGTGGAGGGGAACACAGGGGGCAGGGCCGGGGAGCTGTTTTTT

J gene: TRBJ2-5
V gene: TRBV6-5
D gene: NA
clone size: many
CDR3 protein: CASSSDRAQETQYF
CDR3 DNA: TGTGCCAGCAGTTCCGACCGCGCTCAAGAGACCCAGTACTTC

J gene: TRBJ1-1
V gene: TRBV7-8
D gene: NA
clone size: NA
CDR3 protein: CASNPRQDMNTEAFF
CDR3 DNA: TGTGCCAGCAACCCTCGACAAGACATGAACACTGAAGCTTTCTTT

J gene: TRBJ1-2
V gene: TRBV7-2
D gene: NA
clone size: NA
CDR3 protein: CASTGGGGNYGYTF
CDR3 DNA: TGTGCCAGCACGGGGGGGGGCGGAAACTATGGCTACACCTTC

J gene: TRBJ1-3
V gene: TRBV7-6
D gene: NA
clone size: many
CDR3 protein: CASSSSTSGNTIYF
CDR3 DNA: TGTGCCAGCAGCTCCTCTACCTCTGGAAACACCATATATTTT

J gene: TRBJ2-1
V gene: TRBV20-1
D gene: TRBD2
clone size: NA
CDR3 protein: CSATVTSGGYNEQFF
CDR3 DNA: TGCAGTGCTACAGTCACTAGCGGGGGCTACAATGAGCAGTTCTTC

J gene: TRBJ1-1
V gene: TRBV7-8
D gene: NA
clone size: many
CDR3 protein: CASSSSTALNTEAFF
CDR3 DNA: TGTGCCAGCAGCTCCTCCACAGCATTGAACACTGAAGCTTTCTTT

J gene: TRBJ1-2
V gene: TRBV30
D gene: NA
clone size: few
CDR3 protein: CAWSLNRDYGYTF
CDR3 DNA: TGTGCCTGGAGCCTTAACAGGGACTACGGCTACACCTTC

J gene: TRBJ2-7
V gene: TRBV12-3/TRBV12-4
D gene: TRBD2
clone size: many
CDR3 protein: CASRPGLAGGYEQYF
CDR3 DNA: TGTGCCAGCAGACCTGGACTAGCGGGAGGTTACGAGCAGTACTTC

J gene: TRBJ2-5
V gene: TRBV4-1
D gene: NA
clone size: many
CDR3 protein: CASSQDGNSGETQYF
CDR3 DNA: TGCGCCAGCAGCCAAGATGGAAACAGTGGGGAGACCCAGTACTTC

J gene: TRBJ2-1
V gene: TRBV7-2
D gene: NA
clone size: once
CDR3 protein: CASSETLDEQFF
CDR3 DNA: TGTGCCAGCAGCGAAACGTTGGATGAGCAGTTCTTC

J gene: TRBJ1-2
V gene: TRBV10-3
D gene: TRBD1
clone size: NA
CDR3 protein: CAISYSKGQGGGYTF
CDR3 DNA: TGTGCCATCAGTTACTCCAAGGGACAGGGCGGTGGCTACACCTTC

J gene: TRBJ1-1
V gene: TRBV6-5
D gene: NA
clone size: few
CDR3 protein: CASSYTSEAFF
CDR3 DNA: TGTGCCAGCAGTTACACTTCTGAAGCTTTCTTT

J gene: TRBJ1-5
V gene: TRBV7-9
D gene: TRBD1
clone size: many
CDR3 protein: CASSPGTGTQPQHF
CDR3 DNA: TGTGCCAGCAGCCCAGGGACAGGGACACAGCCCCAGCATTTT

J gene: TRBJ1-2
V gene: TRBV19
D gene: NA
clone size: once
CDR3 protein: CASEQGYTNYGYTF
CDR3 DNA: TGTGCCAGTGAACAGGGATACACTAACTATGGCTACACCTTC

J gene: TRBJ2-2
V gene: TRBV11-2
D gene: NA
clone size: NA
CDR3 protein: CASSPVGGPGELFF
CDR3 DNA: TGTGCCAGCAGCCCCGTGGGCGGTCCCGGGGAGCTGTTTTTT

J gene: TRBJ2-5
V gene: TRBV11-2
D gene: NA
clone size: NA
CDR3 protein: CASRGGAVQETQYF
CDR3 DNA: TGTGCCAGCAGGGGGGGGGCAGTCCAAGAGACCCAGTACTTC

J gene: TRBJ1-5
V gene: TRBV12-3/TRBV12-4
D gene: NA
clone size: NA
CDR3 protein: CASSLKLWTDRQSSNQPQHF
CDR3 DNA: TGTGCCAGCAGTTTGAAACTCTGGACAGACAGACAGAGCAGCAATCAGCCCCAGCATTTT

J gene: TRBJ2-7
V gene: TRBV2
D gene: NA
clone size: many
CDR3 protein: CASIPGGRLHEQYF
CDR3 DNA: TGTGCCAGCATACCCGGGGGGCGCCTCCACGAGCAGTACTTC

J gene: TRBJ1-5
V gene: TRBV6-1
D gene: TRBD1
clone size: many
CDR3 protein: CASSDWTGGNQPQHF
CDR3 DNA: TGTGCCAGCAGTGATTGGACAGGGGGCAACCAGCCCCAGCATTTT

J gene: TRBJ1-1
V gene: TRBV7-2
D gene: NA
clone size: NA
CDR3 protein: CASSSREMATEAFF
CDR3 DNA: TGTGCCAGCAGCTCGCGAGAAATGGCCACTGAAGCTTTCTTT

J gene: TRBJ1-4
V gene: TRBV19
D gene: TRBD1
clone size: many
CDR3 protein: CASSRGTGEDEKLFF
CDR3 DNA: TGTGCCAGTAGTCGAGGGACAGGGGAGGATGAAAAACTGTTTTTT

J gene: TRBJ2-3
V gene: TRBV7-9
D gene: TRBD2
clone size: NA
CDR3 protein: CASSPTLAGATDTQYF
CDR3 DNA: TGTGCCAGCAGCCCGACACTAGCGGGAGCGACAGATACGCAGTATTTT

J gene: TRBJ1-1
V gene: TRBV12-3/TRBV12-4
D gene: NA
clone size: many
CDR3 protein: CASSLAPGLNTEAFF
CDR3 DNA: TGTGCCAGCAGTTTAGCCCCGGGTCTAAACACTGAAGCTTTCTTT

J gene: TRBJ2-2
V gene: TRBV7-2
D gene: NA
clone size: many
CDR3 protein: CASSLMRDTGELFF
CDR3 DNA: TGTGCCAGCAGCTTAATGAGGGACACCGGGGAGCTGTTTTTT